The T cell receptor (beta chain) under discussion was sequenced for a study of T cells in Graves' hyperthyroidism and ophthalmopathy. In its sample, this clonotype was seen many times. The antigen is not known. Those patients with uncontrolled infection, other autoimmune disease, pregnancy or lactation were excluded. The diagnostic basis comprised clinical symptoms, serum thyroxine and TRAb, thyroid ultrasound and orbital computed tomography. Study conclusions and caveats: Researchers found most expanded thyroid clonotypes above 0.001 in blood as well. Before onset, ophthalmopathy was predicted by the model a median 6.5 months earlier.

V was clipped by 3 bases and J by 6 bases, with 8 bases between them. Looked up from germline, CDR1 is MDHEN and CDR2 is SYDVKM. CDR3 length: 12 residues. RNA transcripts gave rise to amplified TCR beta CDR3 regions. During a first-round RT-PCR of the TCR CDR3, the HTBI primer set was used. Each CDR3 protein is one row after TCRdb ran MiXCR on the multiplex PCR reads. This table has around 240,000 distinct CDR3 sequences, about 15% appearing once. The material sequenced was blood. The sequence was collected from a woman aged 18-29 years with Graves' ophthalmopathy. The V and J genes are TRBV28 and TRBJ2-5, with D unclear. The CDR3 DNA sequence: TGTGCCAGCAGTTTGCAGCAGCAGACCCAGTACTTC. Translation gives CASSLQQQTQYF.